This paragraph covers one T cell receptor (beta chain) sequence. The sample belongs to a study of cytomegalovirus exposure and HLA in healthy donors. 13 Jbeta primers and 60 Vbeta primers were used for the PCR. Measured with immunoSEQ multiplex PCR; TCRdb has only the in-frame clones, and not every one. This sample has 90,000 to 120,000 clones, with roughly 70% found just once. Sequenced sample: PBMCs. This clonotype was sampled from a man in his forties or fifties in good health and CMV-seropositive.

The CDR3 is CASSPGTSGNEQFF. The CDR3 bases are TGTGCCAGCAGCCCCGGGACTAGCGGGAATGAGCAGTTCTTC. V and J are TRBV7-6 and TRBJ2-1, with TRBD2 matching 12 bases. Germline CDR1 SGHVS, CDR2 FNYEAQ. The CDR3 contains 14 residues. The trim removed 5 bases at V and 7 bases at J, leaving 3 bases unmatched.